This TCR beta chain comes out of a study of neoadjuvant anti-PD-1 for oral cavity cancer. Blood libraries mostly used around 510 ng genomic DNA, six replicates each. The data were produced by immunoSEQ multiplex PCR, yet TCRdb's version contains in-frame clones alone and is incomplete. The profile shows 50,000 to 65,000 clones, approximately 80% of them singletons. The source material was PBMCs, sampled before nivolumab (anti-PD-1) treatment. The TCR originated in a person aged 35-79 years with oral cavity squamous cell carcinoma.

This chain's CDR3 is CASRSPGPRVYEQYF. CDR3 sequence (DNA): TGTGCAAGTCGTTCTCCGGGCCCGCGAGTCTACGAGCAGTACTTC. V is TRBV12-2 and J is TRBJ2-7. TRBV12-2 is tagged as a pseudogene. The CDR3 covers 15 residues.